A single sample gave rise to the 10 T cell receptor beta chains below, sequenced in a study of blood T cells in healthy people across ages. With a J-beta primer mix and a sample-barcoded 5' primer, a second PCR ran about 6 to 11 cycles. TCRdb reprocessed the 5' RACE reads via MiXCR and lists one record per CDR3 protein. The sample shows fewer than 1 million distinct CDR3 sequences, about 42% of them seen only once. Specimen: blood. These receptors came from a man in his sixties in good health.

This chain links TRBV20-1 with TRBJ1-2, with D hard to call. From germline, CDR1 is DFQATT and CDR2 SNEGSKA (reference sequence). V lost 0 bases to trimming and J lost 5 bases, with 7 bases between them. The CDR3 length is 12 residues. The CDR3 region has the DNA TGCAGTGCTAGAGACGGATTATATGGCTACACCTTC. As protein: CSARDGLYGYTF.

The V and J genes are TRBV14 and TRBJ2-1, with D perhaps TRBD2 (6 bases). CDR3 length equals 16 residues. Germline V gives CDR1 SGHDN, CDR2 FVKESK. Trimming stripped 0 bases from V and 4 bases from J, with 13 bases between. The chain's CDR3 is CASSQEFGSPYNEQFF. DNA for the CDR3: TGTGCCAGCAGCCAAGAATTCGGGAGTCCATACAATGAGCAGTTCTTC.

The chain recombines TRBV6-6 with TRBJ1-2; weak D call: TRBD1 (5 bases). CDR1 is MNHNY and CDR2 is SVGAGI in the germline V gene (reference sequence). The CDR3 length is 17 residues. V was pared by 2 bases and J by 8 bases, with 24 bases between. CDR3 DNA sequence: TGTGCCAGCAGTTACCCGAGAAGTCGAAGGGGCTACGGAGGCTACACCTTC. It specifies CASSYPRSRRGYGGYTF.

The chain employs TRBV20-1 and TRBJ1-1, with 10 nucleotides matching TRBD1. This CDR3 region has 16 residues. V was clipped by 3 bases and J by 4 bases; unmatched bases: 11. Germline V gene data show CDR1 as DFQATT and CDR2 as SNEGSKA (reference sequence). CDR3 protein: CSASSRDRGYGTEAFF. Written as DNA, the CDR3 is TGCAGTGCTAGCTCCCGGGACAGGGGATATGGCACTGAAGCTTTCTTT.

This clonotype turned up a few times. The chain combines TRBV5-6 with TRBJ2-1; D call uncertain. The CDR3 consists of 16 residues. V shed 4 bases and J shed 0 bases, with 14 bases lying between them. Looked up from germline, CDR1 is SGHDT and CDR2 is YYEEEE. The CDR3: CASSPPVAISYNEQFF. The CDR3 bases are TGTGCCAGCAGCCCCCCCGTCGCTATCTCCTACAATGAGCAGTTCTTC.

The count of this clonotype is one. V usage is TRBV12-3 or TRBV12-4 and J usage is TRBJ2-7, with 9 bases lining up with TRBD1. The CDR3 is 15 residues long. The J segment lost 5 bases and the V segment lost 6 bases, leaving 11 bases of the junction unmatched. CDR3 bases: TGTGCCAGCAGCCCGGACAGGGGCTACACCCACGAGCAGTACTTC. This gives the protein CASSPDRGYTHEQYF.

This clonotype was seen a few times. This chain uses TRBV29-1 with TRBJ2-1; 7 bases match TRBD1. This CDR3 has 14 residues. Trimming took 3 bases from V and 8 from J; bases not matched to a gene: 10. Looked up from germline, CDR1 is SQVTM and CDR2 is ANQGSEA. The CDR3 sequence: CSVDSQGVDDEQFF. CDR3 nucleotides: TGCAGCGTTGATAGTCAGGGGGTCGACGATGAGCAGTTCTTC.

This chain connects TRBV6-2 or TRBV6-3 to TRBJ1-6; 8 positions match TRBD1. V shed 9 bases and J 7 bases; nucleotides not matched to a gene: 8. The CDR3 loop spans 14 amino acids. Germline loops: CDR1 MNHEY, CDR2 SVGEGT. As DNA, the CDR3 is TGTGCCAGTCTGGGGACAGGTCGCAATTCACCCCTCCACTTT. This sequence encodes CASLGTGRNSPLHF.

This clonotype was counted a few times. The rearrangement uses TRBV12-3 or TRBV12-4 and TRBJ1-5; TRBD1 matches at 7 bases. The length of the CDR3 is 13 residues. CDR3 in amino acids: CAIGDSSNQPQHF. In nucleotides, the CDR3 is TGTGCGATTGGGGACAGTAGCAATCAGCCCCAGCATTTT.

As for this clonotype: Being one base from a much bigger clone, this may be a read error. This chain connects TRBV10-3 to TRBJ2-2; D ambiguous. V lost 5 bases to trimming and J lost 3 bases, with 13 bases between them. This CDR3 spans 15 amino acids. Germline CDR1 ENHRY, CDR2 SYGVKD. The CDR3 here is CAISPVTTYTGELFF. CDR3 sequence (DNA): TGTGCCATCAGTCCCGTGACGACGTACACCGGGGAGCTGTTTTTT.